These 19 T cell receptor beta chains share one sample of origin, sequenced in a study of OX40 agonist ivuxolimab in advanced cancers. Profiling relied on immunoSEQ multiplex PCR, and the TCRdb table lists in-frame clones only, not all of them. Of under 100,000 clones listed, more than 80% are singletons. The sequencing used CD4+ or CD8+ T cells sorted from blood, collected in a trial of the OX40 agonist ivuxolimab. The receptors shown here come from an adult with an advanced solid tumor such as melanoma, head and neck, liver or kidney cancer.

The rearrangement links TRBV18 to TRBJ1-5; 10 bases agree with TRBD1. The CDR3 loop spans 17 amino acids. Germline V CDR1 and CDR2: KGHSH, LQKENI. V shed 3 bases and J 6 bases; nucleotides not matched to a gene: 11. In DNA form, the CDR3 reads TGTGCCAGCTCACCTACTTATGGGACAGGGGCTGGTCAGCCCCAGCATTTT. Its protein is CASSPTYGTGAGQPQHF.

The chain combines TRBV7-2 with TRBJ1-6, with D uncertain. V dropped 1 base and J dropped 8 bases, with 9 bases sitting between them. CDR1 and CDR2 (germline): SGHTA, FQGNSA. The CDR3 has 14 residues. The CDR3 loop is CASSLVGEYSPLHF. In DNA form, the CDR3 reads TGTGCCAGCAGCTTAGTGGGAGAATATTCACCCCTCCACTTT.

The chain has TRBV29-1 and TRBJ2-3; D might be TRBD1 (6 bases). Trimming removed 4 bases from V and 3 bases from J, with 14 bases in between. The CDR3 loop spans 14 amino acids. Germline lookup yields CDR1 SQVTM and CDR2 ANQGSEA. Here the CDR3 reads CSVVWTAITDTQYF. CDR3 DNA: TGCAGCGTTGTTTGGACAGCAATAACAGATACGCAGTATTTT.

The CDR3: CASSTADTQYF. DNA for the CDR3: TGTGCCAGCTCAACGGCCGATACGCAGTATTTT. The rearrangement uses TRBV18 and TRBJ2-3; D unclear. CDR3 length: 11 residues. Trimming stripped 5 bases from V and 6 bases from J, with 6 bases between. Germline V gene data show CDR1 as KGHSH and CDR2 as LQKENI.

This chain connects TRBV28 to TRBJ2-3, with 7 positions matching TRBD2. Germline lookup yields CDR1 MDHEN and CDR2 SYDVKM. This CDR3 is built from 15 residues. With V trimmed by 5 bases and J by 7 bases, 12 bases remained unmatched. For the CDR3, the DNA is TGTGCCAGCAGTCATATTAGGACTAGACTGAATACGCAGTATTTT. It encodes CASSHIRTRLNTQYF.

The chain joins TRBV19 to TRBJ1-1, with 7 bases matching TRBD1. The CDR3 spans 14 residues. The junction had 9 bases not matched to a gene; V was cut back by 6 bases and J by 5 bases. Germline V lookup: CDR1 LNHDA, CDR2 SQIVND (reference sequence). The CDR3 loop reads CASRSTGARTEAFF. As DNA, the CDR3 is TGTGCCAGTAGGTCAACAGGGGCGAGGACTGAAGCTTTCTTT.

The rearrangement joins TRBV18 to TRBJ2-2; no clear D gene. The length of the CDR3 is 16 residues. Trimming shortened V by 0 bases and J by 1 base, and 9 bases separated the two germline ends. Per germline, CDR1 KGHSH and CDR2 LQKENI. The CDR3 coding sequence is TGTGCCAGCTCACCACCTTCAGGAGTGAACACCGGGGAGCTGTTTTTT. The encoded protein is CASSPPSGVNTGELFF.

The J gene is TRBJ2-2, the V gene TRBV29-1; D may be TRBD1 (6 bases). Per the germline V gene, CDR1 is SQVTM and CDR2 is ANQGSEA. This CDR3 is built from 16 residues. The V end was cut by 5 bases, the J end by 3 bases, with 19 bases between. As DNA, the CDR3 is TGCAGCGTTTGGGGCGACTTGGACAGATACACCGGGGAGCTGTTTTTT. Amino acid sequence: CSVWGDLDRYTGELFF.

The gene calls are TRBV25-1 and TRBJ2-7; a possible D gene is TRBD2 (6 bases). CDR3 length: 14 amino acids. CDR1 MGHDK and CDR2 SYGVNS come from the germline V gene. The V end was cut by 10 bases, the J end by 2 bases, with 18 bases between. For the CDR3, the DNA is TGTGCCACCGACCCAGGTGGGGAGGCCTACGAGCAGTACTTC. Its translation: CATDPGGEAYEQYF.

J is TRBJ2-7 and V is TRBV30; tentative D call: TRBD1 (6 bases). CDR3 length equals 14 residues. V shed 3 bases and J shed 7 bases, with 19 bases lying between them. Germline CDR1 and CDR2: GTSNPN and SVGIG (reference sequence). CDR3: CAWSAGTPLREQYF. CDR3 nucleotides: TGTGCCTGGAGCGCCGGGACACCCCTGCGGGAGCAGTACTTC.

The chain recombines TRBV7-9 with TRBJ1-5; tentatively, D is TRBD1 (5 bases). V was trimmed by 5 bases and J by 2 bases, leaving 13 bases between them. Germline assignment: CDR1 SEHNR and CDR2 FQNEAQ (reference sequence). The length of the CDR3 is 15 residues. Here the CDR3 DNA reads TGTGCCAGCAGCCCGACGGGACTGGGCAATCAGCCCCAGCATTTT. Its translation: CASSPTGLGNQPQHF.

The gene calls are TRBV5-4 and TRBJ2-5; 10 bases are a match to TRBD1. Germline-derived CDR1 and CDR2 are SGHNT and YYREEE (reference sequence). The CDR3 contains 15 residues. Losses at the gene ends were 3 bases for V and 4 bases for J; bases not matched to a gene: 6. CDR3 bases: TGTGCCAGCAGCTCAGGACAGGGGGTTGCAGAGACCCAGTACTTC. Translated, it gives CASSSGQGVAETQYF.

CDR3 loop: CASSPPRSETEAFF. The CDR3 coding sequence is TGCGCCAGCAGTCCCCCCCGGTCGGAGACTGAAGCTTTCTTT. The chain couples TRBV5-1 to TRBJ1-1, with D uncertain. The V gene lost 5 bases and the J gene lost 5 bases, with 16 bases spanning the gap. CDR3 length: 14 residues. Germline V gene lookup returns CDR1 SGHRS and CDR2 YFSETQ.

The chain uses TRBV6-5 and TRBJ2-3; TRBD1 is a possible D gene (5 bases). The length of the CDR3 is 15 residues. V gave up 6 bases and J gave up 3 bases, with 16 bases separating them. Germline CDR1 MNHEY, CDR2 SVGAGI. The CDR3 DNA reads TGTGCCAGCAGCCAAGATAAGGGGCCGACAGATACGCAGTATTTT. It is translated as CASSQDKGPTDTQYF.

The CDR3 region is CASSFVVSETQYF. Written as DNA, the CDR3 is TGCGCCAGCAGCTTTGTAGTGAGCGAGACCCAGTACTTC. The chain couples TRBV5-1 to TRBJ2-5; D ambiguous. The CDR3 length is 13 residues. Germline lookup yields CDR1 SGHRS and CDR2 YFSETQ. Between the trimmed V and J ends, which lost 2 bases and 5 bases, there was a span of 10 bases.

The chain links TRBV19 to TRBJ2-7; TRBD1 aligns across 10 bases. The V segment lost 5 bases and the J segment 2 bases; nucleotides outside the gene matches: 3. The germline CDR1 and CDR2 sequences are LNHDA and SQIVND (reference sequence). CDR3 length: 14 amino acids. In nucleotides, the CDR3 is TGTGCCAGTAGTTGGACAGGGGGTCCCTACGAGCAGTACTTC. Translation: CASSWTGGPYEQYF.

This sequence joins TRBV5-1 and TRBJ2-6; D call uncertain. Trimming took 6 bases from V and 0 from J, leaving 7 bases between them. The germline V gene has CDR1 SGHRS and CDR2 YFSETQ. The CDR3 sequence is 14 residues long. The CDR3 sequence is CASKRDSGANVLTF. The CDR3 bases are TGCGCCAGCAAAAGGGACTCTGGGGCCAACGTCCTGACTTTC.

The chain carries TRBV19 and TRBJ1-2; 9 bases agree with TRBD1. The V gene end was trimmed by 3 bases and the J gene end by 10 bases; junction bases not matched to a gene: 21. The CDR3 consists of 18 residues. The germline CDR1 and CDR2 sequences are LNHDA and SQIVND (reference sequence). The CDR3 DNA follows: TGTGCCAGTAGTATGAGGGGGACAGGGTTGGGCTTGACTTTAATCTACACCTTC. Residues: CASSMRGTGLGLTLIYTF.

This clone was observed a single time. This rearrangement joins TRBV5-1 to TRBJ1-1; 10 nucleotides match TRBD1. Losses at the gene ends were 0 bases for V and 3 bases for J; bases not matched to a gene: 8. The CDR3 length is 17 residues. CDR1 is SGHRS and CDR2 is YFSETQ in the germline V gene. In nucleotides, the CDR3 is TGCGCCAGCAGCTTGGGGGACAGGGGAGGAAGGTACACTGAAGCTTTCTTT. Protein sequence: CASSLGDRGGRYTEAFF.